What follows are 32 T cell receptor beta chains derived from one specimen sequenced in a study of tumor and adjacent non-tumor tissue in lung cancer. The template was RNA from unsorted bulk tissue. More than 3 cm separated this lung sample from the edge of the tumor. TCRbeta libraries were built with three rounds of nested PCR, modified from ARM-PCR. TCRdb called the multiplex PCR reads again in MiXCR, with one record for every CDR3 protein. The sample comprises approximately 90,000 distinct CDR3 sequences, 76% of which are singletons, and 20% to 25% rests with the top ten. The sample was distant non-tumor lung tissue. The receptors shown here come from a woman aged 45-60 years with non-small cell lung cancer.

Details on this clonotype: The junction and the germline gene differ at one end; a read error may be behind it. V gene TRBV7-9 combines with J gene TRBJ2-1; D not certain. This CDR3 is 16 amino acids long. The germline gives CDR1 SEHNR, CDR2 FQNEAQ (reference sequence). DNA of the CDR3: TGTGCCAGTAGCTTAGCACCCCTCCACACCTACAATGAGCAGTTCTTC. Translating it yields CASSLAPLHTYNEQFF. Full variable domain (outside the CDR3, taken from reference TRBV7-9 and TRBJ2-1): DTGVSQNPRHKITKRGQNVTFRCDPISEHNRLYWYRQTLGQGPEFLTYFQNEAQLEKSRLLSDRFSAERPKGSFSTLEIQRTEQGDSAMYLCASSLAPLHTYNEQFFGPGTRLTVL.

As to this clonotype: The conserved phenylalanine or tryptophan is not found at the CDR3 terminus, so this likely reflects a read error. The rearrangement joins TRBV6-6 to TRBJ1-1; weak D call: TRBD1 (6 bases). The CDR3 covers 13 residues. The V end lost 7 bases, the J end lost 8 bases, and 17 bases lay between the germline ends. CDR1 and CDR2 from the germline V gene are MNHNY and SVGAGI (reference sequence). Here the CDR3 reads CASTLGAVTEAFL. CDR3 DNA: TGTGCCAGCACGCTGGGGGCCGTTACCGAAGCTTTCTTA.

Turning to this clonotype: One end of the junction does not line up with germline, which may come from a read error. This chain joins TRBV5-5 and TRBJ2-3; no definite D call. Germline V lookup: CDR1 SGHKS, CDR2 YYEKEE (reference sequence). CDR3 length: 14 residues. The CDR3 coding sequence is TGTGCCATCAGCTTTCTAGAGAACACAGATACGCACTATTTT. It is translated as CAISFLENTDTHYF.

About this clonotype: Its ends do not fully match the called genes, so a read error is possible. The V gene is TRBV7-3, the J gene TRBJ2-5, with D unclear. This CDR3 spans 12 amino acids. Germline V lookup: CDR1 SGHTA, CDR2 FQGTGA. CDR3: CASSPIPETQYF. The CDR3 DNA sequence: TGTGCCAGCAGCCCGATCCCGGAGACTCAGTACTTC.

The chain uses TRBV4-2 and TRBJ2-7; D is unresolved. Germline values: CDR1 LGHNA, CDR2 YNFKEQ. This CDR3 is built from 16 residues. The CDR3 spells CTSSQVFGPYSYEQYV. The CDR3 DNA reads as TGTACCAGCAGCCAGGTATTCGGGCCCTACTCCTACGAGCAGTACGTC.

This clonotype was recorded once. Compared with germline, one end of the junction differs, possibly owing to a read error. The chain uses TRBV6-5 and TRBJ2-1, with D perhaps matching TRBD2 (7 bases). This CDR3 region has 17 residues. CDR1 and CDR2 from the germline V gene are MNHEY and SVGAGI. The CDR3 here is CVSSYSVVEQGGNEQFF. In DNA, the CDR3 is TGTGTCAGCAGTTACTCGGTGGTGGAACAGGGAGGGAATGAGCAGTTCTTC.

Ten or more counts support this clonotype. This rearrangement joins TRBV5-1 to TRBJ2-1; D is possibly TRBD1 or TRBD2 (5 bases each). Germline V lookup: CDR1 SGHRS, CDR2 YFSETQ. This CDR3 contains 15 residues. The germline V and J ends were trimmed by 7 bases and 4 bases, with 18 bases remaining between them. The CDR3 DNA reads TGCGCCAGCGGGGAGAGGGGCTCGGGGTACAATGAGCAGTTCTTC. This translates into CASGERGSGYNEQFF.

Concerning this clonotype: At one end, the junction sequence differs from germline, possibly due to a read error. This chain uses TRBV6-1 with TRBJ1-4, with D uncertain. Germline lookup yields CDR1 MNHNS and CDR2 SASEGT. The CDR3 length is 11 residues. The CDR3 nucleotides read TGTGCCAGGAGTGGCGGCCCGGAGCTGTATTTT. Protein product: CARSGGPELYF.

Note on this clonotype: A read error may produce the germline difference seen at one junction end. V usage is TRBV11-2 and J usage is TRBJ2-1; TRBD2 matches at 13 bases. CDR1 and CDR2 from the germline V gene are SGHAT and FQNNGV. There are 15 residues in the CDR3. The CDR3 DNA reads as TGCGCCAGCAGCTTAGAAACTAGCGGGAGGGCTGAACAGTTCTTC. The encoded protein is CASSLETSGRAEQFF.

Remarks on this clonotype: The conserved phenylalanine or tryptophan is not found at the CDR3 terminus, so this likely reflects a read error. No DNA is shown, since the ends of the CDR3 on it are uncertain; the CDR3 is the one TCRdb lists. The chain joins TRBV28 to TRBJ1-4. Germline CDR1 MDHEN, CDR2 SYDVKM. The CDR3 comprises 15 residues, both ends counted. The CDR3 sequence: CASSSASQGGEKLVY.

This clonotype has only a few counts. A much larger clone lies a single base off, so this may be a read error. The genes are TRBV12-3 or TRBV12-4 and TRBJ1-1; possibly TRBD1 for D (5 bases). The CDR3 length is 14 residues. V lost 2 bases and J 0 bases, leaving 7 bases between the germline ends. This CDR3 reads CASSLRGMNTEAFF. The CDR3 DNA is TGTGCCAGCAGTTTACGGGGGATGAACACTGAAGCTTTCTTT.

The chain couples TRBV10-2 to TRBJ1-5, with 7 positions matching TRBD1. With V trimmed by 6 bases and J by 3 bases, 8 bases remained unmatched. The length of the CDR3 is 15 residues. CDR1 WSHSY and CDR2 SAAADI come from the germline V gene. CDR3 sequence (DNA): TGCGCCAGCAGCGTGGCAGGGGGGACCAATCAGCCCCAGCATTTT. This encodes CASSVAGGTNQPQHF.

This clonotype was observed once. The chain uses TRBV7-2 and TRBJ2-3, with TRBD2 identical over 7 bases. There are 15 residues in the CDR3. CDR1 is SGHTA and CDR2 is FQGNSA in the germline V gene. The CDR3 region is CDSSYQRGPKDTQYF. CDR3 in DNA: TGTGACAGTAGCTACCAGCGGGGACCAAAAGATACGCAGTATTTT.

Notes on this clonotype: Mismatch with germline at one junction end may stem from a read error. The chain combines TRBV6-6 with TRBJ2-3; 13 bases are a match to TRBD2. Looked up from germline, CDR1 is MNHNY and CDR2 is SVGAGI (reference sequence). This CDR3 region has 18 residues. The CDR3 is CASSILPSGTSGTYTQCF. The CDR3 nucleotides are TGTGCCAGCAGTATACTTCCATCCGGGACTAGCGGGACATATACGCAGTGTTTT.

This clonotype was detected ten times or more. V is TRBV6-5 and J is TRBJ2-3; 8 bases map to TRBD1. J lost 1 base, V lost 6 bases, and 18 bases had no gene match. The CDR3 has 19 residues. Germline assignment: CDR1 MNHEY and CDR2 SVGAGI. The CDR3 nucleotides read TGTGCCAGCAGACTTTTCAAAGGACAGGGAGCAAAGGGCACAGATACGCAGTATTTT. Translated: CASRLFKGQGAKGTDTQYF.

On this clonotype: A much larger clone lies one base from this, so it may be a read error. V gene TRBV5-4 combines with J gene TRBJ2-1; D unclear. Deletions cut 1 base from V and 10 bases from J, with 12 bases between. This CDR3 comprises 13 residues. Per the germline V gene, CDR1 is SGHNT and CDR2 is YYREEE (reference sequence). CDR3 sequence reads: CASSLWSVDEQFF. The CDR3 DNA sequence: TGTGCCAGCAGCTTGTGGTCGGTAGACGAGCAGTTCTTC.

A remark on this clonotype: One junction end does not reproduce the germline sequence, and a read error may be involved. The J gene is TRBJ2-7, the V gene TRBV11-3; D ambiguous. The CDR3 totals 15 residues. Per the germline V gene, CDR1 is SGHNT and CDR2 is YENEEA. The CDR3 here is CASSPPEGVGCEQCF. CDR3 coding DNA: TGTGCCAGCAGCCCCCCTGAAGGAGTGGGGTGCGAGCAGTGTTTC.

On this clonotype itself: A junction boundary mismatches the germline segment, possibly from a read error. This chain connects TRBV4-1 to TRBJ2-5; TRBD1 might be the D (8 bases). The CDR3 is 15 amino acids. Germline lookup yields CDR1 MGHRA and CDR2 YSYEKL. The CDR3 DNA reads as TGCGCCAGTAGCCAACAGGGGGGGATTCAGGAGACCCAGTACTTC. Amino acids: CASSQQGGIQETQYF.

Regarding this clonotype: One end of the junction varies from germline; a read error may be responsible. The CDR3, as DNA: TGTGCCAACAGTGTGGGCAGTAGCTCTGGGGCCAACGTCCTGACCTTC. This codes for CANSVGSSSGANVLTF. The chain carries TRBV12-3 or TRBV12-4 and TRBJ2-6; weak D call: TRBD1 (5 bases). This CDR3 comprises 16 residues.

V is TRBV6-5 and J is TRBJ2-6, with D hard to call. Germline V CDR1 and CDR2: MNHEY, SVGAGI. The CDR3 sequence is 17 residues long. CDR3 sequence: CGSSYSSDNSGANVLTF. In nucleotides, the CDR3 is TGTGGTAGCAGTTACTCGAGTGACAACTCTGGGGCCAACGTCCTGACTTTC.

Comments on this clonotype: Since a much larger clone is just one base distant, this may be a read error. The chain couples TRBV28 to TRBJ2-1, with TRBD2 identical over 9 bases. This CDR3 is built from 20 residues. Per germline, CDR1 MDHEN and CDR2 SYDVKM. CDR3 bases: TGTGCCAGCATCCCCCCGGGGGGATCCGCCGGCCTAGCGGGGATCAATGAGCAGCTCTTC. It encodes CASIPPGGSAGLAGINEQLF.

Turning to this clonotype: A junction boundary mismatches the germline segment, possibly from a read error. The chain employs TRBV29-1 and TRBJ2-4; D possibly uses TRBD1 or TRBD2 (5 bases each). Per germline, CDR1 SQVTM and CDR2 ANQGSEA. CDR3 size: 13 residues. The CDR3 spells CNVFKLGVDTQYF. The DNA of the CDR3 is TGCAACGTTTTCAAACTAGGGGTAGACACTCAGTACTTC.

As concerns this clonotype: The CDR3 ends on some other residue instead of the conserved phenylalanine or tryptophan, so this is likely a read error. Because the CDR3's place on the DNA is in doubt, the DNA is left out and the CDR3 is given as listed by TCRdb. The gene calls are TRBV11-2 and TRBJ2-2. Germline V gene lookup returns CDR1 SGHAT and CDR2 FQNNGV. The CDR3 comprises 13 residues, both ends counted. The CDR3 here is CASSFENIEELLL.

A note on this clonotype: The junction and the germline gene differ at one end; a read error may be behind it. The rearrangement uses TRBV5-4 and TRBJ1-1; D remains unclear. This CDR3 has 13 residues. Per the germline V gene, CDR1 is SGHNT and CDR2 is YYREEE (reference sequence). The CDR3 nucleotides read TGTGCCAGTAGCTTGCACTTGAACACTGAAGCTTTCTTT. Protein sequence: CASSLHLNTEAFF.

The chain has TRBV28 and TRBJ1-5; 8 bases fit TRBD1. Germline V CDR1 and CDR2: MDHEN, SYDVKM. The CDR3 covers 15 residues. Here the CDR3 reads CTSSLLQGDNQPQHF. CDR3 sequence (DNA): TGTACAAGCAGTTTATTACAGGGGGACAATCAGCCCCAGCATTTT.

V is TRBV6-5 and J is TRBJ2-1, with 9 bases lining up with TRBD2. In germline, CDR1 is MNHEY, CDR2 SVGAGI. There are 16 residues in the CDR3. With 4 bases clipped from V and 7 bases from J, the junction kept 11 bases outside the gene matches. The CDR3 coding sequence is TGTGCCAGCAGTTTTAAGGTCATAGCGGGAGCTAATGAGCAGTTCTTC. It translates to CASSFKVIAGANEQFF.

As for this clonotype: Its ends do not fully match the called genes, so a read error is possible. The chain has TRBV11-2 and TRBJ2-3; 7 bases are a match to TRBD1. The germline V gene encodes CDR1 SGHAT and CDR2 FQNNGV. The CDR3 is 15 amino acids. CDR3 amino acids: CASSHDRASIDMQYF. CDR3 in DNA: TGTGCCAGCAGCCATGACAGGGCTAGCATAGATATGCAGTATTTC.

This clonotype is medium-sized within its sample. V and J are TRBV12-3 or TRBV12-4 and TRBJ2-7; D not certain. This CDR3 is built from 13 residues. V was pared by 5 bases and J by 2 bases, with 10 bases between. As DNA, the CDR3 is TGTGCCAGCAGTAAAACTTCTACCTACGAGCAGTACTTC. As protein: CASSKTSTYEQYF.

A note on this clonotype: One end of the junction does not line up with germline, which may come from a read error. The rearrangement links TRBV6-1 to TRBJ2-1; D unclear. The V gene's germline CDR1 is MNHNS and CDR2 SASEGT. CDR3 length: 15 residues. The CDR3 protein is CASGLWAEGYNEQFF. The CDR3, as DNA: TGTGCCAGCGGCCTCTGGGCGGAAGGGTACAATGAGCAATTCTTC.

Turning to this clonotype: The CDR3 ends on some other residue instead of the conserved phenylalanine or tryptophan, so this is likely a read error. The CDR3 DNA follows: TGTGCCAGCAGCGAAGGAGGGTTCTACGAGCAGTACTAT. This sequence encodes CASSEGGFYEQYY. The chain has TRBV6-1 and TRBJ2-7, with D possibly being TRBD2 (6 bases). Germline V gene data show CDR1 as MNHNS and CDR2 as SASEGT. The CDR3 is made up of 13 amino acids.

With regard to this clonotype: At one end, the junction sequence differs from germline, possibly due to a read error. The V and J genes are TRBV6-5 and TRBJ2-7; tentatively, D is TRBD2 (6 bases). Germline V gene sequence: CDR1 MNHEY, CDR2 SVGAGI. The CDR3 runs 13 residues. Here the CDR3 DNA reads TGCGCCAGCAGTCACTCGCGGGGCCACGAGCAGTACTTC. It translates to CASSHSRGHEQYF.

On this clonotype itself: This may be a read error, as it is one base from a much larger clone. The chain employs TRBV28 and TRBJ2-7, with D perhaps being TRBD1 or TRBD2 (5 bases each). Germline lookup yields CDR1 MDHEN and CDR2 SYDVKM. This CDR3 has 17 residues. The V and J ends lost 3 bases and 4 bases respectively, with 22 bases between them. The CDR3 loop is CASSFLSWDPSRYEQYF. The CDR3 bases are TGTGCCAGCAGTTTCTTATCCTGGGACCCAAGTCGGTACGAGCAGTACTTC. The whole variable domain, filled in from reference TRBV28 and TRBJ2-7, reads DVKVTQSSRYLVKRTGEKVFLECVQDMDHENMFWYRQDPGLGLRLIYFSYDVKMKEKGDIPEGYSVSREKKERFSLILESASTNQTSMYLCASSFLSWDPSRYEQYFGPGTRLTVT.